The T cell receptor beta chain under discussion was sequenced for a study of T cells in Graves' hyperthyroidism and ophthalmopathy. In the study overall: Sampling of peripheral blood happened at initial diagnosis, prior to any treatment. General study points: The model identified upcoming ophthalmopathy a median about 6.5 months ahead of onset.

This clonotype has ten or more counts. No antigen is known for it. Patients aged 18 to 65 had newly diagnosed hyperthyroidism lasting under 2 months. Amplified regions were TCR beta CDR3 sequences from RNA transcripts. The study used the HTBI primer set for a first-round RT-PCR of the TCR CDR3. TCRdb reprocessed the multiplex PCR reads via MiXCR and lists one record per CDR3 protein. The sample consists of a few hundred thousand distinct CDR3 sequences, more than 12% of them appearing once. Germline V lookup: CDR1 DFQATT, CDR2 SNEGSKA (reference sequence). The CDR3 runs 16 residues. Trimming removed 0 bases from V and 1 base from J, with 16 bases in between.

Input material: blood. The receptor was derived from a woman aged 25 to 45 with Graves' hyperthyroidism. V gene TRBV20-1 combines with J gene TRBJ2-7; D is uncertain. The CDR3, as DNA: TGCAGTGCTAGAGATCCAGGCTCCTCACATTCCTACGAGCAGTACTTC. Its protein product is CSARDPGSSHSYEQYF.